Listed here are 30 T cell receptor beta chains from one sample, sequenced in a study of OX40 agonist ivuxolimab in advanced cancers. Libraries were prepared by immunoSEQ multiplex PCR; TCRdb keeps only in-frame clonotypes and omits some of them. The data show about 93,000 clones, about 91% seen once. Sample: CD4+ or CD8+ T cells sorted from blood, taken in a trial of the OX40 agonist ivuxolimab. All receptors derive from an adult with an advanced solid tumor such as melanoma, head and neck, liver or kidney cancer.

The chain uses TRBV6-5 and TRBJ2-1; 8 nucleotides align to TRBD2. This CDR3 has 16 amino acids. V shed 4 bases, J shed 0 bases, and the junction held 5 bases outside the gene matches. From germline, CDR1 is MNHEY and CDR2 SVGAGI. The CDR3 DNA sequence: TGTGCCAGCAGTTCCCAGAGCGGGAGCTCCTACAATGAGCAGTTCTTC. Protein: CASSSQSGSSYNEQFF.

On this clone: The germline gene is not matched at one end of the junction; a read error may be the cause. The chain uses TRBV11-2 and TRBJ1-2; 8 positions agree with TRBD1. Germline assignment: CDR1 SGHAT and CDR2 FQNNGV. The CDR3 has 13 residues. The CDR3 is CASSLDRGGGYTF. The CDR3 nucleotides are TGTGCCAGCAGCCTAGACAGGGGAGGCGGCTACACCTTC.

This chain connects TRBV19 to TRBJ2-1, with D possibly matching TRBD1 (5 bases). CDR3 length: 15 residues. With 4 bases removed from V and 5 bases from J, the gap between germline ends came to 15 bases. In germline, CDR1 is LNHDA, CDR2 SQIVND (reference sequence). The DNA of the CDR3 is TGTGCCAGTAGTAGAGGACAAGGATTGAACAATGAGCAGTTCTTC. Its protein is CASSRGQGLNNEQFF.

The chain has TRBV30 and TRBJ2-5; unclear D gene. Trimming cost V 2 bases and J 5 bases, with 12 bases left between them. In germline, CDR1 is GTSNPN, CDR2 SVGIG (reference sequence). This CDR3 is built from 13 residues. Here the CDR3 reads CAWSSISRETQYF. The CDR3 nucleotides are TGTGCCTGGAGTAGTATCAGCCGTGAGACCCAGTACTTC.

The DNA of the CDR3 is TGTGCCAGCAGTTCCCTGGGGGGATCCGGGGAGCTGTTTTTT. Residues: CASSSLGGSGELFF. The chain has TRBV6-6 and TRBJ2-2, with D perhaps TRBD2 (6 bases). This CDR3 has 14 residues. CDR1 MNHNY and CDR2 SVGAGI come from the germline V gene (reference sequence). V was clipped by 4 bases and J by 6 bases, with 12 bases between them.

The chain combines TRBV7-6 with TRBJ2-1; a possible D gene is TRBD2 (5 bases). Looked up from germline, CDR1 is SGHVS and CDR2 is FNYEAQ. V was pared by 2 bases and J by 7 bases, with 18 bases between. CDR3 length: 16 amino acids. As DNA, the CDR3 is TGTGCCAGCAGCTTATCGAATACCGGGGTGATAAATGAGCAGTTCTTC. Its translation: CASSLSNTGVINEQFF.

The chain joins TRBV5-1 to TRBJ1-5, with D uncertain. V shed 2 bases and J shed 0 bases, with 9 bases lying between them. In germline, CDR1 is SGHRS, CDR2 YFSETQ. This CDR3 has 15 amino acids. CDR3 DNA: TGCGCCAGCAGCTTAGAAGGGTATAGCAATCAGCCCCAGCATTTT. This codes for CASSLEGYSNQPQHF. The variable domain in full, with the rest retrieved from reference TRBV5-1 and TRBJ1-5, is KAGVTQTPRYLIKTRGQQVTLSCSPISGHRSVSWYQQTPGQGLQFLFEYFSETQRNKGNFPGRFSGRQFSNSRSEMNVSTLELGDSALYLCASSLEGYSNQPQHFGDGTRLSIL.

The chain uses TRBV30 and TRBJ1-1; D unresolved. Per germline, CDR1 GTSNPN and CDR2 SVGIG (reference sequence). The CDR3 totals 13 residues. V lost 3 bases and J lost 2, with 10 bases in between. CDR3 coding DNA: TGTGCCTGGAGCCGGAACAGTAACACTGAAGCTTTCTTT. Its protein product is CAWSRNSNTEAFF.

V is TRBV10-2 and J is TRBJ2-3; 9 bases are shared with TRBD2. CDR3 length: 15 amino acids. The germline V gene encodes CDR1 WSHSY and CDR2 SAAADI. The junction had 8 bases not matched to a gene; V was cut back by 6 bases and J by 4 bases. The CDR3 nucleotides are TGCGCCAGCAGGATACATAGCGGGGGTGCAGATACGCAGTATTTT. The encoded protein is CASRIHSGGADTQYF.

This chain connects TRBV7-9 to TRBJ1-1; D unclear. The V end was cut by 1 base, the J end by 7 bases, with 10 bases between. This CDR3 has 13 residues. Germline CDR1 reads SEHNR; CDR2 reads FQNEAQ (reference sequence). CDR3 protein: CASSLEVPVEAFF. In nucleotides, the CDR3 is TGTGCCAGCAGCTTAGAGGTGCCAGTTGAAGCTTTCTTT.

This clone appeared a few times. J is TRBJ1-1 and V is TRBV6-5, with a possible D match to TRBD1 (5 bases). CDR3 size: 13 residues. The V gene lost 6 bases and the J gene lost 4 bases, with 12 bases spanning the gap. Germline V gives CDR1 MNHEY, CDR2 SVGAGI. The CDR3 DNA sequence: TGTGCCAGCAGCGCCCTTGGGGGCACTGAAGCTTTCTTT. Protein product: CASSALGGTEAFF.

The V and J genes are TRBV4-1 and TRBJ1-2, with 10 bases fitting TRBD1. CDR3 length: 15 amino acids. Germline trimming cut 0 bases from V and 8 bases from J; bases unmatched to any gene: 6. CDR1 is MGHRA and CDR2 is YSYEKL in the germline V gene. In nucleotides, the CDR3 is TGCGCCAGCAGCCAAGATGAAGGGACAGGGGTCGGCTACACCTTC. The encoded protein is CASSQDEGTGVGYTF.

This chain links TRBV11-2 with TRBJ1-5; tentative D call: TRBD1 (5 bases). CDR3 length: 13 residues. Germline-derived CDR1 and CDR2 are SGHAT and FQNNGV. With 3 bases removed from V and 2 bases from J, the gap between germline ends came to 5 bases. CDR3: CASSFRGNQPQHF. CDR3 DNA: TGTGCCAGCAGCTTCAGGGGCAATCAGCCCCAGCATTTT. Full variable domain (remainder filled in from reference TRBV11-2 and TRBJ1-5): EAGVAQSPRYKIIEKRQSVAFWCNPISGHATLYWYQQILGQGPKLLIQFQNNGVVDDSQLPKDRFSAERLKGVDSTLKIQPAKLEDSAVYLCASSFRGNQPQHFGDGTRLSIL.

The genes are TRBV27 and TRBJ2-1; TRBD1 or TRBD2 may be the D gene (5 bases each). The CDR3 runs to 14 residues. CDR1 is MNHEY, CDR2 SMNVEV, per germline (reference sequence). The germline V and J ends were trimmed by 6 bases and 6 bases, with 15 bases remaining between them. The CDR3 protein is CASRSGTVRNEQFF. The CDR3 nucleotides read TGTGCCAGCAGGTCCGGGACCGTCCGCAATGAGCAGTTCTTC.

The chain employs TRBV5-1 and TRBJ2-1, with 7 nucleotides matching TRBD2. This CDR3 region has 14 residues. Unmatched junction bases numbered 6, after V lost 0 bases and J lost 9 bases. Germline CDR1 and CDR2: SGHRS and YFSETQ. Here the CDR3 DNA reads TGCGCCAGCAGCTTGGATTGGTCGGGGGGTGAGCAGTTCTTC. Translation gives CASSLDWSGGEQFF.

The CDR3 nucleotides are TGTGCCAGCAGCTCTCTCTCTGGGGGGGAGCTGTTTTTT. It specifies CASSSLSGGELFF. This chain links TRBV7-3 with TRBJ2-2, with D unresolved. CDR3 size: 13 residues. In germline, CDR1 is SGHTA, CDR2 FQGTGA. Trimming pared 4 bases from V and 8 bases from J, leaving 11 bases between.

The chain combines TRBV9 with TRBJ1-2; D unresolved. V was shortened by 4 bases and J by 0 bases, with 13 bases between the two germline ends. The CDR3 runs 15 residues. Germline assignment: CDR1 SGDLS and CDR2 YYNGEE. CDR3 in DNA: TGTGCCAGCAGCCCAGACCAGAGTACTAACTATGGCTACACCTTC. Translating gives CASSPDQSTNYGYTF.

CDR3 in DNA: TGTGCCATCAGTCCGTCCCGGGACAGGGTCGCGGCCAACGTCCTGACTTTC. Its protein product is CAISPSRDRVAANVLTF. This chain connects TRBV10-3 to TRBJ2-6, with 9 bases fitting TRBD1. After removal of 5 bases from V and 6 bases from J, the junction contained 11 bases not matched to a gene. Germline lookup yields CDR1 ENHRY and CDR2 SYGVKD. The CDR3 loop spans 17 amino acids.

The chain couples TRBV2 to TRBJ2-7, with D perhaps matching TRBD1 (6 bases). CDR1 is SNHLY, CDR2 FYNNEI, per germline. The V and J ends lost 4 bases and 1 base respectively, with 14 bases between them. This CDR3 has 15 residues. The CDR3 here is CASSVVGAGSYEQYF. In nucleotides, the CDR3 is TGTGCCAGCAGTGTGGTGGGGGCCGGGTCCTACGAGCAGTACTTC.

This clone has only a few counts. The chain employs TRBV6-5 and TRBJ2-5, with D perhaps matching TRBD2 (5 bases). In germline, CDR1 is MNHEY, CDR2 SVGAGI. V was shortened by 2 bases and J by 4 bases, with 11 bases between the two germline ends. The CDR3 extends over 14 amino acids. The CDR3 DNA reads TGTGCCAGCAGTTACAGAGGGTTCGCAGAGACCCAGTACTTC. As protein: CASSYRGFAETQYF.

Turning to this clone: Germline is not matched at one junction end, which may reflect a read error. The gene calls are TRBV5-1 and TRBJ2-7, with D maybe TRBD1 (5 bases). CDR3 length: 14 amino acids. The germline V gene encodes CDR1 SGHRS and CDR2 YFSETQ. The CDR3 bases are TGCGCCAGCAGCTTGGCCTCAGGGTCCTACGGGCAGTACTTC. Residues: CASSLASGSYGQYF.

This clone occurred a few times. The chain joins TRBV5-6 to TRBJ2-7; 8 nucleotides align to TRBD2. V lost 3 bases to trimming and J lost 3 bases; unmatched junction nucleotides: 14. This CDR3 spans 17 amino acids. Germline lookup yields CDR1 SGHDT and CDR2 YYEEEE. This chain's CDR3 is CASSSYRTGTSHYEQYF. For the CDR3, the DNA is TGTGCCAGCAGCTCTTACAGAACCGGGACTAGTCACTACGAGCAGTACTTC.

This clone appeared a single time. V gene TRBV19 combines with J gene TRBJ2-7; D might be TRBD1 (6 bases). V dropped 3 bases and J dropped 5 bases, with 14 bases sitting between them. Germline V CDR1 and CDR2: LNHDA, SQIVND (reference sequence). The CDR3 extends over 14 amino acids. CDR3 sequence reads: CASSMGAGVNEQYF. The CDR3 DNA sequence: TGTGCCAGTAGTATGGGAGCAGGGGTCAACGAGCAGTACTTC.

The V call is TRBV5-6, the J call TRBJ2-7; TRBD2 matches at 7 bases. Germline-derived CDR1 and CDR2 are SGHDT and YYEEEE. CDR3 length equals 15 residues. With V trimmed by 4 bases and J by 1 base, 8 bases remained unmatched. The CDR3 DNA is TGTGCCAGCAGCAACCCGGGACTACTATCCTACGAGCAGTACTTC. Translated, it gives CASSNPGLLSYEQYF.

In nucleotides, the CDR3 is TGTGCCAGCAGCTTAGCGAGCGGACAGACTGAAAAACTGTTTTTT. This translates into CASSLASGQTEKLFF. The chain combines TRBV7-9 with TRBJ1-4; weak D call: TRBD1 (6 bases). Deletions cut 0 bases from V and 7 bases from J, with 12 bases between. This CDR3 contains 15 residues. Germline CDR1 is SEHNR and CDR2 is FQNEAQ (reference sequence).

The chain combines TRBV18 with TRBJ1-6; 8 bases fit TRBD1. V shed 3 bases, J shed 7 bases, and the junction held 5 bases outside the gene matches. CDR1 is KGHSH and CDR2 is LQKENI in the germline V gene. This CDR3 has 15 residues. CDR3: CASSPLDRGNSPLHF. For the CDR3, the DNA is TGTGCCAGCTCACCCCTCGACAGGGGAAATTCACCCCTCCACTTT.

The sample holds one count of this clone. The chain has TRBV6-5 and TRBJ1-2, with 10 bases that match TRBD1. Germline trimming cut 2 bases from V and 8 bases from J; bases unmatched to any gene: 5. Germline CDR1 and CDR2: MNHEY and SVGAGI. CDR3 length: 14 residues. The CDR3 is CASSYGDRGQGYTF. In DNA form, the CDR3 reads TGTGCCAGCAGTTACGGCGACAGGGGGCAAGGCTACACCTTC.

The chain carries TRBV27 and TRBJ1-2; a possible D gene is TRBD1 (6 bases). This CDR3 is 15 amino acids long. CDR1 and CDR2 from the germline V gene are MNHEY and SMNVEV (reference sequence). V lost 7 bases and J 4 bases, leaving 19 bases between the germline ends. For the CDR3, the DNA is TGTGCCAGCAAATCACCGGGGGCGGGGGGCTATGGCTACACCTTC. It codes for CASKSPGAGGYGYTF.

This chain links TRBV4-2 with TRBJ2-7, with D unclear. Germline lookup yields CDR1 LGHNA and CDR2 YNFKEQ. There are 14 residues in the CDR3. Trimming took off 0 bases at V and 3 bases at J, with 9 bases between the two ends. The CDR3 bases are TGTGCCAGCAGCCAAGATGTAAGGAGCTACGAGCAGTACTTC. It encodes CASSQDVRSYEQYF.

CDR3 amino acids: CASSLRTTYNEQFF. DNA of the CDR3: TGCGCCAGCAGCCTGCGGACCACCTACAATGAGCAGTTCTTC. The rearrangement joins TRBV5-1 to TRBJ2-1; D ambiguous. The CDR3 length is 14 residues. V was pared by 4 bases and J by 2 bases, with 10 bases between. Per the germline V gene, CDR1 is SGHRS and CDR2 is YFSETQ.